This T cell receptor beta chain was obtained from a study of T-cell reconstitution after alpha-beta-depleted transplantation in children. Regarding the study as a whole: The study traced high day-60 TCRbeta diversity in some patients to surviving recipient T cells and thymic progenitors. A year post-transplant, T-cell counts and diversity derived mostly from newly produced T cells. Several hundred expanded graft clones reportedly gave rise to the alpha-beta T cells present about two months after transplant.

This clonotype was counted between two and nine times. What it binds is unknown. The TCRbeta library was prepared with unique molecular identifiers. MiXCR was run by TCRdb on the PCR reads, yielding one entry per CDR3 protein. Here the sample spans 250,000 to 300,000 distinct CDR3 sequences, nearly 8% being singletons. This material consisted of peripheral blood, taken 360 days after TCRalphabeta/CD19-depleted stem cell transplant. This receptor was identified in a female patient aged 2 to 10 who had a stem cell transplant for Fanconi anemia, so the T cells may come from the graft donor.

The CDR3 region is CATSDSSGDGYEQYF. The CDR3 region has the DNA TGTGCCACCAGTGACTCTAGCGGGGATGGTTACGAGCAGTACTTC. This rearrangement joins TRBV24-1 to TRBJ2-7; 9 nucleotides line up with TRBD2. J was trimmed by 4 bases and V by 4 bases; bases with no gene match: 7. Germline values: CDR1 KGHDR, CDR2 SFDVKD. This CDR3 spans 15 amino acids.